This paragraph covers one TCR beta chain sequence. This PCR relied on a set of 60 Vbeta primers and 13 Jbeta primers. The data were produced by immunoSEQ multiplex PCR, yet TCRdb's version contains in-frame clones alone and is incomplete. The sample carries 200,000 to 250,000 clones, about 86% recorded once. The V gene end was trimmed by 7 bases and the J gene end by 0 bases; junction bases not matched to a gene: 10. The CDR3 loop spans 16 amino acids. Germline assignment: CDR1 WSHSY and CDR2 SAAADI. The sample comes from a study of cytomegalovirus exposure and HLA in healthy donors. Specimen: PBMCs. The TCR originated in an older woman in good health and CMV-seropositive. The chain employs TRBV10-2 and TRBJ2-3, with 7 bases that match TRBD1. The CDR3 DNA reads TGCGCCAGCAATCCGCCCGGGGACAGAAGCACAGATACGCAGTATTTT. Amino acid sequence: CASNPPGDRSTDTQYF.